A selection of T cell receptor beta chains follows, all from one sample in a study of blood T cell repertoires in COVID-19. The table came from immunoSEQ multiplex PCR; TCRdb's copy has only in-frame clones and leaves some out. The repertoire holds over 450,000 clones, 89% seen once, with approximately 0.9% in the top ten. The source material was peripheral blood. All receptors derive from a man aged 18 to 29 with COVID-19, enrolled during active disease. The CDR3 runs from the conserved cysteine through the conserved F or W. Fields, in order: D gene, V gene, clone size, J gene, CDR3 DNA, CDR3 protein. A D gene is named only where the DNA matches it firmly. Not all rows give a size; the values are once, few, many and, for expanded clones, a class.

d_gene: TRBD1
v_gene: TRBV2
abundance: -
j_gene: TRBJ1-1
CDR3nt: TGTGCCAGCAGGGACAGGGGTTTCGGTACTGAAGCTTTCTTT
CDR3aa: CASRDRGFGTEAFF

d_gene: TRBD1
v_gene: TRBV18
abundance: few
j_gene: TRBJ1-1
CDR3nt: TGTGCCAGCTCACCGGACAGGGGAGGGGGTGGCACTGAAGCTTTCTTT
CDR3aa: CASSPDRGGGGTEAFF

d_gene: TRBD2
v_gene: TRBV30
abundance: -
j_gene: TRBJ2-5
CDR3nt: TGTGCCTGGGTGATTGGGTCGGGAGGGCCTGGGACCCAGTACTTC
CDR3aa: CAWVIGSGGPGTQYF

d_gene: TRBD2
v_gene: TRBV2
abundance: -
j_gene: TRBJ2-3
CDR3nt: TGTGCCAGCAAGCCACTAGCGGGGGGGACAGATACGCAGTATTTT
CDR3aa: CASKPLAGGTDTQYF

d_gene: TRBD1
v_gene: TRBV29-1
abundance: once
j_gene: TRBJ2-2
CDR3nt: TGCAGCGCGAACCGGGACAGGGATTACGGGGAGCTGTTTTTT
CDR3aa: CSANRDRDYGELFF

d_gene: TRBD2
v_gene: TRBV11-2
abundance: -
j_gene: TRBJ2-5
CDR3nt: TGTGCCAGCAGCTTATCATTGCGGGGGGCCCAAGAGACCCAGTACTTC
CDR3aa: CASSLSLRGAQETQYF

d_gene: -
v_gene: TRBV18
abundance: -
j_gene: TRBJ2-1
CDR3nt: TGTGCCAGCTCACAAAATATATCTCGCCGTCTAGCCGCTTACAATGAGCAGTTCTTC
CDR3aa: CASSQNISRRLAAYNEQFF

d_gene: TRBD2
v_gene: TRBV3-1/TRBV3-2
abundance: -
j_gene: TRBJ2-1
CDR3nt: TGTGCCAGCAGCCCCCCGCGTGCTAGCGGGAGAACCCATGAGCAGTTCTTC
CDR3aa: CASSPPRASGRTHEQFF

d_gene: -
v_gene: TRBV25-1
abundance: -
j_gene: TRBJ1-4
CDR3nt: TGTGCCAGCAGTGAAGCGGGGAGTGGTGAAAAACTGTTTTTT
CDR3aa: CASSEAGSGEKLFF

d_gene: -
v_gene: TRBV12-3/TRBV12-4
abundance: -
j_gene: TRBJ2-2
CDR3nt: TGTGCCAGCCGGAGGTCCGACACCGGGGAGCTGTTTTTT
CDR3aa: CASRRSDTGELFF

d_gene: TRBD2
v_gene: TRBV7-9
abundance: once
j_gene: TRBJ2-1
CDR3nt: TGTGCCAGCAGCTTGGGCGGGACTAGCCGAAACAATGAGCAGTTCTTC
CDR3aa: CASSLGGTSRNNEQFF

d_gene: TRBD1
v_gene: TRBV18
abundance: -
j_gene: TRBJ2-7
CDR3nt: TGTGCCAGCTCCCCGGGACAGGATTCTTACGAGCAGTACTTC
CDR3aa: CASSPGQDSYEQYF

d_gene: -
v_gene: TRBV11-3
abundance: -
j_gene: TRBJ2-4
CDR3nt: TGTGCCAGCAGCCCCCGAGGGCAGAAAAACATTCAGTACTTC
CDR3aa: CASSPRGQKNIQYF

d_gene: TRBD1
v_gene: TRBV10-2
abundance: -
j_gene: TRBJ2-5
CDR3nt: TGCGCCAGCAGGCTGACAGGGACGGAGACCCAGTACTTC
CDR3aa: CASRLTGTETQYF

d_gene: -
v_gene: TRBV11-3
abundance: -
j_gene: TRBJ2-1
CDR3nt: TGTGCCAGCAGCTCCCGACAGCTCTCCTACAATGAGCAGTTCTTC
CDR3aa: CASSSRQLSYNEQFF

d_gene: TRBD1
v_gene: TRBV5-6
abundance: -
j_gene: TRBJ1-2
CDR3nt: TGTGCCAGCAGCCGGGACAGGGGGTCGTATGGCTACACCTTC
CDR3aa: CASSRDRGSYGYTF

d_gene: TRBD2
v_gene: TRBV5-1
abundance: once
j_gene: TRBJ2-1
CDR3nt: TGCGCCAGCAGCACGGGACTAGAGGGAGGTGAGCAGTTCTTC
CDR3aa: CASSTGLEGGEQFF

d_gene: -
v_gene: TRBV4-1
abundance: -
j_gene: TRBJ2-7
CDR3nt: TGCGCCAGCAGCGATTCCCCGTTACAACACGAGCAGTACTTC
CDR3aa: CASSDSPLQHEQYF

d_gene: TRBD2
v_gene: TRBV2
abundance: -
j_gene: TRBJ2-7
CDR3nt: TGTGCCAGCAGCTCTAGCGGCTACGAGCAGTACTTC
CDR3aa: CASSSSGYEQYF